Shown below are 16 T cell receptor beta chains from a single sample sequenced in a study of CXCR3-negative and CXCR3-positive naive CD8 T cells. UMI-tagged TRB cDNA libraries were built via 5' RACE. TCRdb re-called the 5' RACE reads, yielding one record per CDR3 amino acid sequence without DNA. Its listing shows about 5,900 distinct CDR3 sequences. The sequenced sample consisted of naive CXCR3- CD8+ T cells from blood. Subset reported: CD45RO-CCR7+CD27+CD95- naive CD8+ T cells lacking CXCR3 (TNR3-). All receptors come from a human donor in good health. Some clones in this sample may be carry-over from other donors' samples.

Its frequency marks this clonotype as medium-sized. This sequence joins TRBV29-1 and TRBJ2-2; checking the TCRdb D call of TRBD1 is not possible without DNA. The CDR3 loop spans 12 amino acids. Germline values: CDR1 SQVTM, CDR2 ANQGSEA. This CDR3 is CSVTPRPGELFF.

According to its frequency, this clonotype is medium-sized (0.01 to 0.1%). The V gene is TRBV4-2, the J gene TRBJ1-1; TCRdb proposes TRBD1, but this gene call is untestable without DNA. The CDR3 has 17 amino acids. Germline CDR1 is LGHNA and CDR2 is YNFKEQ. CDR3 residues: CASSQDPQAPMNTEAFF.

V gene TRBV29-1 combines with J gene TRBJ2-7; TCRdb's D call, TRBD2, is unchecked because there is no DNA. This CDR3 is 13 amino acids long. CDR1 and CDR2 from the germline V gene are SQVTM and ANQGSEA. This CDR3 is CSVLAGSSYEQYF.

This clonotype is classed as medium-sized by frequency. CDR3 amino acids: CASSPLRQGYEQYF. The V call is TRBV14, the J call TRBJ2-7; TCRdb's D gene call, TRBD2, goes unchecked for lack of DNA. Germline V gene data show CDR1 as SGHDN and CDR2 as FVKESK. The CDR3 totals 14 residues.

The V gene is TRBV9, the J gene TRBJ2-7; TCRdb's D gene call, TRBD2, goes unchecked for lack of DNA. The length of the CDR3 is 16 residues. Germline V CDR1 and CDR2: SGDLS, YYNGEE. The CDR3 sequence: CASSGHGTSEPYEQYF.

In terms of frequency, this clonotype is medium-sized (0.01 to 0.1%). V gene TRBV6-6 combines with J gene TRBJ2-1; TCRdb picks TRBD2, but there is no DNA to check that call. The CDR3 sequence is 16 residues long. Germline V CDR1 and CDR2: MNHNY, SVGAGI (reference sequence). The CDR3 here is CASSYSREAPYNEQFF.

This CDR3 is CASSPIRVPEAFF. The rearrangement uses TRBV13 and TRBJ1-1; the TRBD1 assignment by TCRdb is unverifiable without DNA. The CDR3 totals 13 residues. Germline V gene sequence: CDR1 PRHDT, CDR2 FYEKMQ (reference sequence).

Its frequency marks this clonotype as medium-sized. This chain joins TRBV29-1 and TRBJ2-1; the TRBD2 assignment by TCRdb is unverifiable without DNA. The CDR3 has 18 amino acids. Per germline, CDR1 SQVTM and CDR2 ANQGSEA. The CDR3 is CSVRGTSGRTFSYNEQFF.

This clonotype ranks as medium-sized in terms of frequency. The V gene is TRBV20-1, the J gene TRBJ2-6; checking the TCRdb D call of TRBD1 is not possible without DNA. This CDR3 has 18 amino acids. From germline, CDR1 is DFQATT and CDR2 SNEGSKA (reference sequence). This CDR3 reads CSARNRDRVFSGANVLTF.

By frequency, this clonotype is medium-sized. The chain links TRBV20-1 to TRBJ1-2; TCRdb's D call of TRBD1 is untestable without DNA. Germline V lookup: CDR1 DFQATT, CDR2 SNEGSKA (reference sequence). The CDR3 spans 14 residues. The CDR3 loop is CSAISDRRDYGYTF.

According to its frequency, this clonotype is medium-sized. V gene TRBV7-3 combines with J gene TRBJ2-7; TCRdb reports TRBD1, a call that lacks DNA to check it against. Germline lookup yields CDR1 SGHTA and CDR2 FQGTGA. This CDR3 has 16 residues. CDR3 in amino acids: CASSSMNRGSPYEQYF.

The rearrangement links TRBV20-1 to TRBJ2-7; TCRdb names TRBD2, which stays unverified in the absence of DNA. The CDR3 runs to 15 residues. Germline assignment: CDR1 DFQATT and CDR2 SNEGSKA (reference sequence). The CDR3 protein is CSARPAGGNSYEQYF.

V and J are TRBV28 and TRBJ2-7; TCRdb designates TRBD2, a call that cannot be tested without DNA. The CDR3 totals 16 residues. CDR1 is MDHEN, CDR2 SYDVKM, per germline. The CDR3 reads CASSLSPGISSYEQYF.

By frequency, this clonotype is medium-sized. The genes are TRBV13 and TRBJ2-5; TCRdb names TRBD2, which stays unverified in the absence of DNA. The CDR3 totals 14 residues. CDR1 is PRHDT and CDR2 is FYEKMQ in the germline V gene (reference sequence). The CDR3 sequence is CASSLGPEGETQYF.

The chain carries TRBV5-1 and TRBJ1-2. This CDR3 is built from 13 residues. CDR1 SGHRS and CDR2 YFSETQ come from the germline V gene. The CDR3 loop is CASSLAEGEGYTF.

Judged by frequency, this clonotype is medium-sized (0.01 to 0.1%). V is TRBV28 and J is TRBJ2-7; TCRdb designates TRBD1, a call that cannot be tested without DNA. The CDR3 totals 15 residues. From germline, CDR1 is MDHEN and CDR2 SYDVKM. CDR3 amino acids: CASSLLGQGSYEQYF.